Below, 30 T cell receptor beta chains from the same sample are listed, as sequenced in a study. One entry per CDR3 protein results from TCRdb running MiXCR on the 5' RACE reads. The sample lists fewer than 40,000 distinct CDR3 sequences; roughly a quarter were seen once. The sample taken for sequencing was memory CD4+ T cells sorted from blood. Subset noted: memory CD4+ T cells, CD4+CD45RO+CD25-. Source of these receptors: a female donor with breast cancer.

This clonotype counts as medium-sized. The rearrangement uses TRBV6-5 and TRBJ2-2; 7 nucleotides agree with TRBD2. The germline V gene encodes CDR1 MNHEY and CDR2 SVGAGI. The CDR3 loop spans 12 amino acids. Trimming took 6 bases from V and 9 from J; bases not matched to a gene: 4. The CDR3 DNA is TGTGCCAGCAGCTGGGAGGGACGGGAGCTGTTTTTT. This sequence encodes CASSWEGRELFF.

The gene calls are TRBV7-9 and TRBJ2-7; 10 bases are shared with TRBD2. This CDR3 has 16 amino acids. V was pared by 4 bases and J by 5 bases, with 11 bases of the junction left unmatched. Per germline, CDR1 SEHNR and CDR2 FQNEAQ (reference sequence). The DNA of the CDR3 is TGTGCCAGCAGCTCCCCTCGGCTAGCGGGAGCTAACGAGCAGTACTTC. This translates into CASSSPRLAGANEQYF. Combining the CDR3 with reference TRBV7-9 and TRBJ2-7 gives the whole variable domain DTGVSQNPRHKITKRGQNVTFRCDPISEHNRLYWYRQTLGQGPEFLTYFQNEAQLEKSRLLSDRFSAERPKGSFSTLEIQRTEQGDSAMYLCASSSPRLAGANEQYFGPGTRLTVT.

This clonotype was observed many times. The CDR3 nucleotides read TGCAGTGCTAACTTAGCGGGGGGAGGTAGCACAGATACGCAGTATTTT. The encoded protein is CSANLAGGGSTDTQYF. The rearrangement joins TRBV20-1 to TRBJ2-3, with TRBD2 identical over 10 bases. The CDR3 is made up of 16 amino acids. CDR1 and CDR2 from the germline V gene are DFQATT and SNEGSKA (reference sequence). The V gene end was trimmed by 4 bases and the J gene end by 0 bases; junction bases not matched to a gene: 7.

The rearrangement joins TRBV7-6 to TRBJ2-1; TRBD1 aligns across 9 bases. This CDR3 has 15 amino acids. The V and J ends lost 3 bases and 8 bases, in that order; junction bases with no gene match: 8. Germline V gene lookup returns CDR1 SGHVS and CDR2 FNYEAQ. For the CDR3, the DNA is TGTGCCAGCAGCTTCGCAGACAGGGGGAAGGATGAGCAGTTCTTC. Its protein product is CASSFADRGKDEQFF.

The V gene is TRBV7-2, the J gene TRBJ1-5; D may be TRBD1 (5 bases). V was clipped by 5 bases and J by 9 bases, with 14 bases between them. The CDR3 runs 13 residues. Germline CDR1 and CDR2: SGHTA and FQGNSA. The CDR3 is CASSRGAQRPQHF. In DNA, the CDR3 is TGTGCCAGCAGCCGTGGGGCCCAGCGGCCCCAGCATTTT.

The chain uses TRBV4-2 and TRBJ1-4; possible D gene TRBD1, 6 bases. Germline lookup yields CDR1 LGHNA and CDR2 YNFKEQ. The V gene lost 0 bases and the J gene lost 12 bases, with 20 bases spanning the gap. CDR3 length: 16 residues. CDR3 in amino acids: CASSQEVDRRVGELFF. The CDR3 DNA reads as TGTGCCAGCAGCCAAGAGGTTGACAGGAGAGTTGGGGAACTGTTTTTT.

The count of this clonotype is one. The chain has TRBV27 and TRBJ2-7; TRBD1 agrees at 7 bases. The trim removed 6 bases at V and 1 base at J, leaving 6 bases unmatched. This CDR3 spans 14 amino acids. Per germline, CDR1 MNHEY and CDR2 SMNVEV (reference sequence). The CDR3 bases are TGTGCCAGCAGGAACAGGGGAGTTTCCTACGAGCAGTACTTC. Its protein product is CASRNRGVSYEQYF.

The rearrangement joins TRBV3-1 to TRBJ2-3; 10 bases align to TRBD2. The trim removed 5 bases at V and 2 bases at J, leaving 7 bases unmatched. The CDR3 spans 16 residues. The V gene's germline CDR1 is LGHDT and CDR2 YNNKEL (reference sequence). The CDR3 reads CASSTGLAEFTDTQYF. In DNA, the CDR3 is TGTGCCAGCAGCACAGGACTAGCGGAATTCACAGATACGCAGTATTTT.

This clonotype was observed at least ten times. The chain has TRBV27 and TRBJ2-2; 7 nucleotides match TRBD2. CDR3 length equals 15 residues. With V trimmed by 1 base and J by 4 bases, 3 bases remained unmatched. Germline CDR1 and CDR2: MNHEY and SMNVEV (reference sequence). CDR3 residues: CASSLYGGGTGELFF. The CDR3 DNA sequence: TGTGCCAGCAGTTTATATGGGGGGGGCACCGGGGAGCTGTTTTTT.

The CDR3: CASSSKALAGTAWYF. As DNA, the CDR3 is TGTGCCAGCAGCTCCAAGGCACTAGCGGGGACTGCTTGGTACTTC. V and J are TRBV9 and TRBJ2-7, with TRBD2 matching 10 bases. V lost 4 bases to trimming and J lost 12 bases; unmatched junction nucleotides: 16. This CDR3 is 15 amino acids long. CDR1 is SGDLS and CDR2 is YYNGEE in the germline V gene.

The V call is TRBV9, the J call TRBJ2-2, with 9 bases matching TRBD2. V shed 2 bases and J 4 bases; nucleotides not matched to a gene: 3. This CDR3 is 15 amino acids long. Germline lookup yields CDR1 SGDLS and CDR2 YYNGEE. The CDR3 region is CASSVGGGATGELFF. Written as DNA, the CDR3 is TGTGCCAGCAGCGTTGGCGGGGGGGCCACCGGGGAGCTGTTTTTT.

This clonotype showed up many times. The V gene is TRBV27, the J gene TRBJ1-6, with 8 bases that match TRBD1. V dropped 4 bases and J dropped 13; count of bases not matched to a gene: 6. CDR1 is MNHEY, CDR2 SMNVEV, per germline (reference sequence). This CDR3 contains 13 residues. CDR3 amino acids: CASSWTGWDPLHF. The CDR3 nucleotides read TGTGCCAGCAGTTGGACAGGGTGGGATCCCCTCCACTTT.

This clonotype was seen only a few times. The chain is built from TRBV6-5 and TRBJ2-3; 10 nucleotides align to TRBD1. The V gene end was trimmed by 8 bases and the J gene end by 1 base; junction bases not matched to a gene: 0. The CDR3 has 13 residues. Germline V lookup: CDR1 MNHEY, CDR2 SVGAGI. Here the CDR3 reads CASGTGGTDTQYF. The CDR3 DNA sequence: TGTGCCAGCGGGACAGGGGGCACAGATACGCAGTATTTT.

About this clonotype itself: A junction end diverges from the germline sequence, so it may reflect a read error. The V gene is TRBV12-3 or TRBV12-4, the J gene TRBJ2-1; 10 bases agree with TRBD2. CDR3 length: 14 residues. DNA for the CDR3: TGTGCCAGCAGTCTAGCGGGAGCGTACTATGAGCAGTTCTTC. Translating it yields CASSLAGAYYEQFF.

Ten or more counts support this clonotype. J is TRBJ2-5 and V is TRBV7-9; D gene ambiguous. In germline, CDR1 is SEHNR, CDR2 FQNEAQ (reference sequence). Between the trimmed V and J ends, which lost 4 bases and 4 bases, there was a span of 13 bases. The CDR3 covers 14 residues. The chain's CDR3 is CASSSPTVGETQYF. In DNA form, the CDR3 reads TGTGCCAGCAGCTCTCCCACCGTAGGAGAGACCCAGTACTTC.

The CDR3 region is CASSEQGQGAMIHQFF. DNA for the CDR3: TGCGCCAGCAGCGAACAGGGACAGGGGGCAATGATTCATCAGTTCTTC. J is TRBJ2-1 and V is TRBV5-1; 12 bases are a match to TRBD1. After removal of 4 bases from V and 13 bases from J, the junction contained 15 bases not matched to a gene. The CDR3 runs 16 residues. The germline CDR1 and CDR2 sequences are SGHRS and YFSETQ.

To note about this clonotype: A much larger clone lies one base from this, so it may be a read error. The J gene is TRBJ1-2, the V gene TRBV9, with D hard to call. Germline V lookup: CDR1 SGDLS, CDR2 YYNGEE. The CDR3 totals 15 residues. CDR3 in DNA: TGTGCCAGCAGCGCCGTCGTGGCGAGTGTCTATGGCTACGCCTTC. Translating it yields CASSAVVASVYGYAF.

The CDR3 region is CSVDRPVDDNEQFF. The CDR3 DNA is TGCAGCGTTGATAGGCCCGTGGATGACAATGAGCAGTTCTTC. The chain couples TRBV29-1 to TRBJ2-1; D not certain. The CDR3 loop spans 14 amino acids. With 3 bases removed from V and 5 bases from J, the gap between germline ends came to 14 bases. Germline values: CDR1 SQVTM, CDR2 ANQGSEA.

This rearrangement joins TRBV27 to TRBJ1-1; no clear D. The CDR3 has 11 amino acids. Germline CDR1 MNHEY, CDR2 SMNVEV (reference sequence). The V end was cut by 8 bases, the J end by 4 bases, with 8 bases between. The CDR3 loop reads CASRWGTEAFF. Written as DNA, the CDR3 is TGTGCCAGCCGGTGGGGCACTGAAGCTTTCTTT.

This clonotype was recorded many times. The rearrangement links TRBV20-1 to TRBJ2-5; 7 bases align to TRBD2. The CDR3 is made up of 14 amino acids. V lost 2 bases, J lost 7 bases, and 10 bases stayed unmatched. Germline assignment: CDR1 DFQATT and CDR2 SNEGSKA (reference sequence). CDR3 sequence (DNA): TGCAGTGCTAGACCTCTGAGCGGGAAGGTGACCCAGTACTTC. Protein product: CSARPLSGKVTQYF.

The chain carries TRBV4-1 and TRBJ2-7; D is undetermined. V gave up 0 bases and J gave up 4 bases, with 19 bases separating them. This CDR3 is built from 17 residues. Germline CDR1 reads MGHRA; CDR2 reads YSYEKL. In DNA, the CDR3 is TGCGCCAGCAGCCAAGATGACGCTGCGGTGGGATCATACGAGCAGTACTTC. Protein sequence: CASSQDDAAVGSYEQYF.

This clonotype has just a few counts. The genes are TRBV24-1 and TRBJ2-5; 9 bases align to TRBD1. The V and J ends lost 5 bases and 3 bases, in that order; junction bases with no gene match: 3. The CDR3 totals 14 residues. The germline V gene encodes CDR1 KGHDR and CDR2 SFDVKD. The CDR3 bases are TGTGCCACCAGTGGGGACAGGGAGAAAGAGACCCAGTACTTC. Translating gives CATSGDREKETQYF.

This clonotype showed up just a few times. The CDR3 DNA sequence: TGTGCCAGCAGCCCCTACTACACCGGGGAGCTGTTTTTT. Encoded protein: CASSPYYTGELFF. The V gene is TRBV7-2, the J gene TRBJ2-2; D is uncertain. The CDR3 has 13 amino acids. Germline V gives CDR1 SGHTA, CDR2 FQGNSA. V was pared by 5 bases and J by 3 bases, with 7 bases between.

This clonotype counts as medium-sized. This rearrangement joins TRBV29-1 to TRBJ1-1, with TRBD1 matching 9 bases. The CDR3 consists of 14 residues. With 5 bases clipped from V and 2 bases from J, the junction kept 6 bases outside the gene matches. In germline, CDR1 is SQVTM, CDR2 ANQGSEA. CDR3 sequence (DNA): TGCAGCGTTACACAGGGGGCCGAAAACACTGAAGCTTTCTTT. It codes for CSVTQGAENTEAFF.

Note on this clonotype: A much larger clonotype is one base distant, so this may be a read error. The chain couples TRBV7-2 to TRBJ2-7; tentative D call: TRBD2 (5 bases). This CDR3 spans 14 amino acids. Germline V gene data show CDR1 as SGHTA and CDR2 as FQGNSA. V dropped 1 base and J dropped 8 bases, with 15 bases sitting between them. Written as DNA, the CDR3 is TGTACCAGCAGCTTAGTGGACTTCCCCGAGAAGCAGTACTTC. Amino acid sequence: CTSSLVDFPEKQYF.

This clonotype occurred many times. The V and J genes are TRBV5-1 and TRBJ2-5; TRBD1 aligns across 9 bases. CDR1 and CDR2 from the germline V gene are SGHRS and YFSETQ. The CDR3 contains 14 residues. J was trimmed by 4 bases and V by 3 bases; bases with no gene match: 4. The DNA of the CDR3 is TGCGCCAGCAGCTCGGGACAGGGACCAGAGACCCAGTACTTC. Protein sequence: CASSSGQGPETQYF.

The table lists this clonotype with many counts. V gene TRBV6-6 combines with J gene TRBJ1-5, with D uncertain. CDR1 is MNHNY, CDR2 SVGAGI, per germline (reference sequence). The CDR3 consists of 14 residues. V was pared by 2 bases and J by 1 base, with 6 bases between. The CDR3 is CASSYRPSNQPQHF. CDR3 nucleotide sequence: TGTGCCAGCAGTTACCGACCAAGCAATCAGCCCCAGCATTTT.

At least ten counts were recorded for this clonotype. The V gene is TRBV12-3 or TRBV12-4, the J gene TRBJ1-5; no reliable D call. Deletions cut 6 bases from V and 2 bases from J, with 8 bases between. The CDR3 covers 13 residues. The CDR3 here is CASSPHRNQPQHF. CDR3 coding DNA: TGTGCCAGCAGCCCTCATCGCAATCAGCCCCAGCATTTT.

This rearrangement joins TRBV7-2 to TRBJ2-1, with 9 bases identical to TRBD1. Looked up from germline, CDR1 is SGHTA and CDR2 is FQGNSA. Trimming took 5 bases from V and 0 from J; bases not matched to a gene: 2. This CDR3 is 15 amino acids long. CDR3 sequence reads: CASSVQGASYNEQFF. CDR3 DNA sequence: TGTGCCAGCAGCGTACAGGGGGCCTCCTACAATGAGCAGTTCTTC.

This clonotype was recorded a few times. This chain joins TRBV24-1 and TRBJ2-1; 8 bases align to TRBD2. The V gene end was trimmed by 10 bases and the J gene end by 9 bases; junction bases not matched to a gene: 7. This CDR3 contains 12 residues. Germline V gives CDR1 KGHDR, CDR2 SFDVKD. The DNA of the CDR3 is TGTGCCACGCAGGGACTAGGGGTTGAGCAGTTCTTC. This gives the protein CATQGLGVEQFF.